This TCR beta chain was obtained from a study of T cell repertoires in cytomegalovirus infection. Study background: Through public TCR beta signatures, both CMV infection and matching HLA type were indicated.

TCRdb called the reads again in MiXCR, with one record for every CDR3 protein. The sample includes roughly 78,000 distinct CDR3 sequences, about 37% of them seen just once. This clonotype was detected a few times. No antigen is known for it. Study-wide results and limits: Dominant in the ex vivo response were TCR beta clonotypes restricted by HLA-C and specific for CMV.

With 1 base removed from V and 1 base from J, the gap between germline ends came to 10 bases. The CDR3 is 15 amino acids. CDR1 SGHVS and CDR2 FNYEAQ come from the germline V gene. The V and J genes are TRBV7-6 and TRBJ1-2, with D uncertain. The origin of this receptor is a human donor in good health (CMV status not recorded). Some clones in this sample may be carry-over from other donors' samples. This specimen consisted of CD8+ T cells from cultured PBMCs, obtained from culture after CMV antigen stimulation. CDR3 sequence reads: CASSLDPSDNYGYTF. CDR3 coding DNA: TGTGCCAGCAGCTTAGACCCCAGTGATAACTATGGCTACACCTTC.